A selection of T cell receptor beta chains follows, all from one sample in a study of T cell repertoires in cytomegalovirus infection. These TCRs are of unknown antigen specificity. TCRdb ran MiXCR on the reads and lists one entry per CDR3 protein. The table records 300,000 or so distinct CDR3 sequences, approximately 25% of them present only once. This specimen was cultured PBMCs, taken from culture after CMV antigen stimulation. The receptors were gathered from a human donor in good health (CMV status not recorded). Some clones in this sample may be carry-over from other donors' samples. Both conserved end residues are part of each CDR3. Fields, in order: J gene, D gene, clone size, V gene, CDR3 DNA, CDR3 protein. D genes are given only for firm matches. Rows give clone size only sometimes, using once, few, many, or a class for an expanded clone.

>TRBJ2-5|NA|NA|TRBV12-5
TGTGCTAGTGGTTGGAGGTTGGAAGAGACCCAGTACTTC
CASGWRLEETQYF
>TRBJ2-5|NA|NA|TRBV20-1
TGCAGTGCAGTGGGGTCGGAGCAAGAGACCCAGTACTTC
CSAVGSEQETQYF
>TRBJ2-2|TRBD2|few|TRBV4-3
TGCGCCAGCAGCCAGACTAGCGGGATTGGCGGGGAGCTGTTTTTT
CASSQTSGIGGELFF
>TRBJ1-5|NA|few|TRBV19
TGTGCCAGTAGTATCCAGAGCAATCAGCCCCAGCATTTT
CASSIQSNQPQHF
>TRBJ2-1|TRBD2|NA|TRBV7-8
TGTGCCAGCAGCTTAGTTGGACTAGCGGGGCACAATGAGCAGTTCTTC
CASSLVGLAGHNEQFF
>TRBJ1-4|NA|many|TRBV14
TGTGCCAGCAGCCGGCGGGACAATAATGAAAAACTGTTTTTT
CASSRRDNNEKLFF
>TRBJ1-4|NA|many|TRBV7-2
TGTGCCAGCAGAAGGGTAGGGGAAAAACTGTTTTTT
CASRRVGEKLFF
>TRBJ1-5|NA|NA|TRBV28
TGTGCCAGCAATTGGGGAGGCCAGCCCCAGCATTTT
CASNWGGQPQHF
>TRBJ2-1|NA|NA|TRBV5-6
TGTGCCAGCAGCGGGGGACTGCCCTACAATGAGCAGTTCTTC
CASSGGLPYNEQFF
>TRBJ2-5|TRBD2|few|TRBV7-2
TGTGCCAGCAGCCTTCTCAGCGGGAGGGCCGGCGAGACCCAGTACTTC
CASSLLSGRAGETQYF
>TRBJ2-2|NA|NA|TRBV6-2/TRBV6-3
TGTGCCAGCAGTTACCGCCCCGGGAGCGGGGAGCTGTTTTTT
CASSYRPGSGELFF
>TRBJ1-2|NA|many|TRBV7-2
TGTGCCAGCAGCTTAGACACCCCGACAACGGGGTCATCGGGCTACACCTTC
CASSLDTPTTGSSGYTF